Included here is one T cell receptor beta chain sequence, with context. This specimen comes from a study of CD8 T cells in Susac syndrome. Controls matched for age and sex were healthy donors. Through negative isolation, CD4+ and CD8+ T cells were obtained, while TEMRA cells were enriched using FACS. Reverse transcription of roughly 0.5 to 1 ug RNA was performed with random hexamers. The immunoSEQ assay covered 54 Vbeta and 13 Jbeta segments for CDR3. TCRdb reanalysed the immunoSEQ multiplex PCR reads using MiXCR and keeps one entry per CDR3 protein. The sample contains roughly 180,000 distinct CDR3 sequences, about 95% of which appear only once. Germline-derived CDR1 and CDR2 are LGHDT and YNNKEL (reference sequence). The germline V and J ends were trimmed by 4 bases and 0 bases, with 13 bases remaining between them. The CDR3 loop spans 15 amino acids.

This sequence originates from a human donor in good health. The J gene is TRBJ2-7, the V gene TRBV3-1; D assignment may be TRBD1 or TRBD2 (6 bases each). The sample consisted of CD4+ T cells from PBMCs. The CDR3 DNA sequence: TGTGCCAGCAGCCCCCAGGGGAGGAGCTCCTACGAGCAGTACTTC. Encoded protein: CASSPQGRSSYEQYF.